This TCR beta chain comes out of a study of blood T cell repertoires in COVID-19. Study-wide context: The United States, Italy and Spain provided the acute and convalescent COVID-19 samples. PBMCs, B-cell-depleted T cells, or T cells were the source of the cDNA or gDNA that made up the material.

In the original analysis: Reference gene primers were amplified, and this amplification served to estimate nucleated cell counts. Libraries were prepared by immunoSEQ multiplex PCR; TCRdb keeps only in-frame clonotypes and omits some of them. The DNA gave D and trimming, while V, J and clone size come from that table. Among approximately 70,000 clones, approximately 90% were seen once, and the ten largest hold approximately 19%. The germline CDR1 and CDR2 sequences are SEHNR and FQNEAQ (reference sequence). V lost 4 bases, J lost 4 bases, and 15 bases lay in between. The CDR3 extends over 15 amino acids.

The TCR sequence derives from a human donor in a cohort sampled during active COVID-19. J is TRBJ2-3 and V is TRBV7-9; maybe TRBD2 (5 bases). The sequenced material came from peripheral blood. This chain's CDR3 is CASSSTAVGADTQYF. In DNA form, the CDR3 reads TGTGCCAGCAGCTCTACGGCAGTGGGAGCAGATACGCAGTATTTT.